This T cell receptor (beta chain) derives from a study of T cell responses to AZD1222 COVID-19 vaccine. The CDR3 has 18 residues. Trimming took 4 bases from V and 0 from J, leaving 21 bases between them. Germline assignment: CDR1 SGHDN and CDR2 FVKESK. The method was immunoSEQ multiplex PCR; TCRdb's version includes in-frame clones alone and lacks a portion of them. The top ten clones hold around 4.6% of a sample with over 150,000 clones, about 90% of them seen once. This clone is a singleton in its sample. This specimen consisted of peripheral blood, obtained on day 0 of MenACWY control vaccination. V is TRBV14 and J is TRBJ1-2; no reliable D call. The receptor was derived from an adult in good health. CDR3 residues: CASSPYLWSSGSNYGYTF. The CDR3 nucleotides are TGTGCCAGCAGCCCATATTTATGGTCCAGTGGGTCTAACTATGGCTACACCTTC.